This record covers a single T cell receptor (beta chain). This clone was picked up a small number of times. What antigen it recognizes has not been identified. Per-nucleotide qualities are absent, and no much larger clonotype sits a single base away. Trimming accounts for 1 base at V and 5 bases at J, while the number of junction bases matched to no gene is 3. CDR1 and CDR2 (SGHAT, FQNNGV) derive from the germline V gene. Including cysteine and phenylalanine, the CDR3 has 15 amino acids. Of all the DNA, just the CDR3 is kept, 45 bases in frame from base 1. This sample is part of a study of beta chain features in type 1 diabetes (dated by TCRdb to the late 2010s). Regarding the study in general: Patients and healthy donors did not differ in mean age, gender distribution, total cell number or subset yield. A total of 90 million to 140 million sorted cells were examined across all samples, and RNA yield correlated strongly with the number of cells per subset. In the study, recently diagnosed type 1 diabetes patients and matched healthy donors were compared on the TCRB repertoires of their sorted circulating CD4+ T cell subsets. Regulatory and stem cell-like memory subsets were isolated from only 8 patients and roughly eight healthy donors, whereas naive and central memory subsets came from all 30 or so donors.

On the study overall, not on this receptor specifically: PCR might favor shorter templates, but patient and control samples were amplified and corrected together, so any skew would affect both groups equally. Naive, central memory and regulatory TCRB repertoires appeared more similar among patients than among healthy donors. HLA sub-analyses involved small numbers of individuals, so any influence of HLA type on TCRB rearrangement remained unresolved. Sequencing cDNA rather than genomic DNA could over-represent highly expressing activated cells, although activation and CD3 levels did not differ between groups. In all four CD4+ subsets, TCRB CDR3 length was moderately but significantly shorter in type 1 diabetes patients. At VDJ recombination sites, patients with type 1 diabetes made fewer insertions and deleted more nucleotides, a pattern implying thymic rearrangement abnormalities.

The High Capacity cDNA Reverse Transcription Kit was used to reverse transcribe all of the isolated RNA, meaning that expressed TCRB transcripts were what got sequenced. Deep immunoSEQ sequencing was applied to naive, central memory and regulatory T cell samples, giving an average of roughly 3.5 million total reads per sample. After sorted cells were lysed in RLT buffer, RNA was extracted with DNase-treated RNeasy Micro or Mini kits, with the choice depending on cell number. Each cell subset was processed on its own to prevent cross-contamination, while patient and healthy donor samples were processed together. TCRB sequences were amplified from cDNA with the immunoSEQ multiplex PCR, producing 87-bp fragments spanning the CDR3 region. Sequencing of the amplicons was performed on the Illumina HiSeq platform. Processing in the source paper ran as follows. PCR bias was computationally corrected using synthetic template baselines, reads within Hamming distance 2 were collapsed, and singletons that could not be merged were discarded. Reads were aligned to IMGT to assign V, D and J genes, CDR3 length, and insertions or deletions at six rearrangement sites. Within each subset, clonotype counts were normalized to sorted cell number, and only after that were true diversity and Gini coefficients computed with the tcR R package. The overlap coefficient, calculated on TCRB nucleotide sequences, was used to measure repertoire sharing. TCRdb took over this immuneACCESS table, retaining in-frame rearrangements with V and J assigned. Such tables are incomplete; in checked studies, under half of the missing clones stem from an unresolved V gene, and the remainder is unexplained. The DNA gave D and trimming, while V, J and clone size come from that table. The sample table records 250,000 or so clones; around a quarter of these occur just once. Of the sample, roughly 4% is held by the ten largest clones.

From each donor, a single peripheral blood sample of around 120 mL on average was drawn into heparinised tubes. A BD FACSAria II was used to sort naive, central memory, regulatory and stem cell-like memory CD4+ T cells with a panel that included CD45RO, CCR7, CD25, CD127, CD95 and CD27. Purity was above 95% for every sorted population. PBMCs were isolated immediately by Lymphoprep density gradient centrifugation and stained directly without culture. Samples were stained and sorted in pairs, with one healthy donor and one patient per experiment, so that batch effects were minimized. The chain links TRBV11-2 with TRBJ2-1; 9 bases in the junction line up with TRBD2. The sequence was collected from a man in his thirties or forties in good health. The material sequenced was central memory CD4+ T cells from blood. The CDR3 has the sequence CASSLVSGGNNEQFF. The DNA is TGTGCCAGCAGCTTAGTTAGCGGGGGAAACAATGAGCAGTTCTTC.